This is a list of T cell receptor beta chains from one sample in a study of blood T cell repertoires in COVID-19. Assay: immunoSEQ multiplex PCR; the TCRdb copy retains only in-frame clones and omits some. The repertoire holds approximately 200,000 clones, with roughly 80% as singletons. Sequenced sample: peripheral blood. The receptors were gathered from a man in his sixties with active or convalescent COVID-19. Each CDR3 is given with its conserved first and last residue. D genes are given only for firm matches. Some rows have no size entry. The others give once, few or many, or a class for an expanded clone.

CDR3,DNA,J,D,size,V
CAWSPRSYEQYF,TGTGCCTGGAGTCCTCGCAGTTACGAGCAGTACTTC,TRBJ2-7,.,.,TRBV30
CATTDDGRANYGYTF,TGTGCCACCACAGATGACGGGAGAGCTAACTATGGCTACACCTTC,TRBJ1-2,.,.,TRBV19
CASSLVRDYQPQHF,TGTGCCAGCAGCTTAGTCAGGGATTATCAGCCCCAGCATTTT,TRBJ1-5,.,few,TRBV7-2
CASSSPGQGPEAFF,TGTGCCAGCAGCTCTCCGGGACAGGGGCCTGAAGCTTTCTTT,TRBJ1-1,TRBD1,.,TRBV5-4
CSASQGGGETQYF,TGCAGTGCTAGTCAAGGGGGCGGTGAGACCCAGTACTTC,TRBJ2-5,TRBD1,.,TRBV20-1
CASSGDRGEGGYTF,TGTGCCAGCAGTGGGGACAGGGGAGAGGGTGGCTACACCTTC,TRBJ1-2,TRBD1,.,TRBV28
CASSTGQGAGYGYTF,TGCGCCAGCAGTACCGGACAGGGGGCTGGTTATGGCTACACCTTC,TRBJ1-2,TRBD1,.,TRBV5-1
CASSLVPGLSYEQYF,TGTGCCAGCAGCTTAGTGCCAGGCCTCTCCTACGAGCAGTACTTC,TRBJ2-7,.,.,TRBV7-2
CASSSLRGPALAQYF,TGTGCCAGCAGCTCCCTCAGGGGGCCAGCGTTGGCGCAGTATTTT,TRBJ2-3,TRBD1,.,TRBV7-2
CAGSEGQGGHLYF,TGTGCCGGATCCGAAGGACAGGGGGGACACCTGTACTTC,TRBJ2-7,TRBD1,.,TRBV2
CASTWGRDTQYF,TGTGCCAGCACCTGGGGGAGGGATACGCAGTATTTT,TRBJ2-3,.,.,TRBV28
CASSSLDRDYGYTF,TGTGCCAGCAGTTCTCTGGACAGGGACTATGGCTACACCTTC,TRBJ1-2,TRBD1,few,TRBV6-5
CASSLRAYQGSPYNEQFF,TGTGCCAGCAGCTTGAGGGCCTACCAGGGGAGCCCCTACAATGAGCAGTTCTTC,TRBJ2-1,.,.,TRBV5-6
CASTGSVNTGELFF,TGTGCCAGCACCGGGAGCGTCAACACCGGGGAGCTGTTTTTT,TRBJ2-2,.,.,TRBV9
CASSLRLAGANTGELFF,TGTGCCAGCAGCTTACGCTTAGCGGGTGCGAACACCGGGGAGCTGTTTTTT,TRBJ2-2,TRBD2,.,TRBV11-3
CASSVDPGGYTF,TGTGCCAGCAGCGTAGACCCGGGTGGCTACACCTTC,TRBJ1-2,.,.,TRBV9
CASSTGDSRLWQYF,TGCGCCAGCAGCACTGGGGACAGCCGGTTATGGCAGTACTTC,TRBJ2-7,TRBD1,.,TRBV5-1
CASSLGDFAPGELFF,TGTGCCAGCAGCTTAGGGGACTTCGCCCCCGGGGAGCTGTTTTTT,TRBJ2-2,.,few,TRBV11-2
CASSEGGEATQYF,TGTGCCAGCAGCGAGGGGGGGGAGGCGACCCAGTACTTC,TRBJ2-5,.,once,TRBV6-5
CASSPSLDTQYF,TGTGCCAGCAGCCCGAGCTTAGATACGCAGTATTTT,TRBJ2-3,.,.,TRBV9
CAAQTLNTEAFF,TGTGCCGCACAGACCCTGAACACTGAAGCTTTCTTT,TRBJ1-1,.,.,TRBV2
CASGRLGGANQPQHF,TGTGCCAGCGGCCGTCTAGGGGGGGCGAATCAGCCCCAGCATTTT,TRBJ1-5,.,.,TRBV2
CASSLHVQAQETQYF,TGTGCCAGCAGCTTACATGTTCAGGCTCAAGAGACCCAGTACTTC,TRBJ2-5,.,.,TRBV7-3
CASSFGSDPEETQYF,TGTGCCAGCAGCTTCGGGTCCGACCCAGAAGAGACCCAGTACTTC,TRBJ2-5,.,.,TRBV7-9
CASSLRQEQETQYF,TGTGCCAGCAGTTTAAGACAGGAGCAAGAGACCCAGTACTTC,TRBJ2-5,.,once,TRBV28
CASRARQGSYNEQFF,TGTGCCAGCAGGGCCCGACAGGGATCCTACAATGAGCAGTTCTTC,TRBJ2-1,TRBD1,few,TRBV2
CASSPGVRTSGSYFQETQYF,TGCGCCAGCAGCCCGGGAGTTCGAACTAGCGGGAGTTATTTCCAAGAGACCCAGTACTTC,TRBJ2-5,TRBD2,.,TRBV4-3
CATLARRVHYGYTF,TGTGCCACCCTCGCGAGACGGGTACACTATGGCTACACCTTC,TRBJ1-2,.,.,TRBV5-6
CASIRRGRGLQETQYF,TGTGCCAGCATCCGGAGAGGCAGGGGGCTTCAAGAGACCCAGTACTTC,TRBJ2-5,TRBD1,.,TRBV5-6
CASSDRGSGNTIYF,TGTGCCAGCAGTGACAGGGGCTCTGGAAACACCATATATTTT,TRBJ1-3,.,.,TRBV25-1
CASSYGTVEETQYF,TGTGCCAGCAGCTACGGGACAGTAGAAGAGACCCAGTACTTC,TRBJ2-5,TRBD1,once,TRBV6-6
CASSQGTGGSPLHF,TGTGCCAGCAGCCAAGGGACAGGGGGATCACCCCTCCACTTT,TRBJ1-6,TRBD1,.,TRBV14
CASSQVGVWLAGGSSYNEQFF,TGTGCCAGCAGCCAAGTTGGCGTTTGGCTAGCGGGAGGAAGCTCCTACAATGAGCAGTTCTTC,TRBJ2-1,TRBD2,once,TRBV3-1/TRBV3-2
CASSMGLARAYNEQFF,TGTGCCAGCAGCATGGGACTAGCAAGAGCCTACAATGAGCAGTTCTTC,TRBJ2-1,TRBD2,.,TRBV7-2
CASNRLVSYNEQFF,TGTGCCAGCAATAGACTGGTCTCCTACAATGAGCAGTTCTTC,TRBJ2-1,.,.,TRBV2
CASSAGTGGEKLFF,TGTGCCAGCAGTGCCGGGACAGGGGGGGAAAAACTGTTTTTT,TRBJ1-4,TRBD1,.,TRBV2
CASSPQSAGAGANVLTF,TGTGCCAGCTCACCCCAGTCTGCAGGGGCTGGGGCCAACGTCCTGACTTTC,TRBJ2-6,.,few,TRBV18
CASSQDWRGDEQYF,TGCGCCAGCAGCCAAGATTGGCGGGGCGACGAGCAGTACTTC,TRBJ2-7,.,.,TRBV4-3
CASSRDRSRQETQYF,TGTGCCAGCAGTCGGGACAGGTCCCGACAAGAGACCCAGTACTTC,TRBJ2-5,TRBD1,once,TRBV11-1
CASTPTGSTDTQYF,TGTGCCAGTACCCCGACAGGGAGCACAGATACGCAGTATTTT,TRBJ2-3,TRBD1,.,TRBV19